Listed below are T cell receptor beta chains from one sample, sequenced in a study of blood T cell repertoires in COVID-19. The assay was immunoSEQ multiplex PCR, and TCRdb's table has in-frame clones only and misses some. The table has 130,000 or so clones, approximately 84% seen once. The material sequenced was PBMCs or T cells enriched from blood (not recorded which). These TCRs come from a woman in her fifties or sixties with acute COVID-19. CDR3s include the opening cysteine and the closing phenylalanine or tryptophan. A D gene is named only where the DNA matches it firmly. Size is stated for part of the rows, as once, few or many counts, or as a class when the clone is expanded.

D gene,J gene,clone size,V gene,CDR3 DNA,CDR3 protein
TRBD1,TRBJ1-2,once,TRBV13,TGTGCCAGCAGCCCGGGGCCAGGGGGCGGCGACTACACCTTC,CASSPGPGGGDYTF
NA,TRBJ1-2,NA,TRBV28,TGTGCCAGCAGCCGGAACTATGGCTACACCTTC,CASSRNYGYTF
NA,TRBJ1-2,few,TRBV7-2,TGTGCCAGCAGCTTAGAATCAAAATCTAACTATGGCTACACCTTC,CASSLESKSNYGYTF
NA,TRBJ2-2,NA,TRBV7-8,TGTGCCAGCAGTCATAACTTCGGACAGTCTGGGGCCGGGGAGCTGTTTTTT,CASSHNFGQSGAGELFF
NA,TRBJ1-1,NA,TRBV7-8,TGTGCCAGCACGGAGGGGAAAAGCTGGACTGAAGCTTTCTTT,CASTEGKSWTEAFF
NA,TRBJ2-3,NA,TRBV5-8,TGTGCCAGCAGGTTCGTCAGCACAGATACGCAGTATTTT,CASRFVSTDTQYF
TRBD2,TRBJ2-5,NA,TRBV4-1,TGCGCCAGCAGCCCGGGACTAGCGGGAGGGCGGGGGATGGGGGAGACCCAGTACTTC,CASSPGLAGGRGMGETQYF
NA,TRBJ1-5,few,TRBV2,TGTGCCAGCAGTGGGACAGTTAGCAATCAGCCCCAGCATTTT,CASSGTVSNQPQHF
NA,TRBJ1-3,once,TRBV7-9,TGTGCCAGCGGCAGTTTCTCTGGAAACACCATATATTTT,CASGSFSGNTIYF
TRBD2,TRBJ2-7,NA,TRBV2,TGTGCCGGGGGGACTAGCGGGGATCTCGAGCAGTACTTC,CAGGTSGDLEQYF
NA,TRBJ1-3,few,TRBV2,TGTGCCAGCAGGGACAGTGGGAGTCCGGACACCATATATTTT,CASRDSGSPDTIYF
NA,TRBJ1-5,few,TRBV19,TGTGCCAGTAGGGGGCAGGGCAATCAGCCCCAGCATTTT,CASRGQGNQPQHF